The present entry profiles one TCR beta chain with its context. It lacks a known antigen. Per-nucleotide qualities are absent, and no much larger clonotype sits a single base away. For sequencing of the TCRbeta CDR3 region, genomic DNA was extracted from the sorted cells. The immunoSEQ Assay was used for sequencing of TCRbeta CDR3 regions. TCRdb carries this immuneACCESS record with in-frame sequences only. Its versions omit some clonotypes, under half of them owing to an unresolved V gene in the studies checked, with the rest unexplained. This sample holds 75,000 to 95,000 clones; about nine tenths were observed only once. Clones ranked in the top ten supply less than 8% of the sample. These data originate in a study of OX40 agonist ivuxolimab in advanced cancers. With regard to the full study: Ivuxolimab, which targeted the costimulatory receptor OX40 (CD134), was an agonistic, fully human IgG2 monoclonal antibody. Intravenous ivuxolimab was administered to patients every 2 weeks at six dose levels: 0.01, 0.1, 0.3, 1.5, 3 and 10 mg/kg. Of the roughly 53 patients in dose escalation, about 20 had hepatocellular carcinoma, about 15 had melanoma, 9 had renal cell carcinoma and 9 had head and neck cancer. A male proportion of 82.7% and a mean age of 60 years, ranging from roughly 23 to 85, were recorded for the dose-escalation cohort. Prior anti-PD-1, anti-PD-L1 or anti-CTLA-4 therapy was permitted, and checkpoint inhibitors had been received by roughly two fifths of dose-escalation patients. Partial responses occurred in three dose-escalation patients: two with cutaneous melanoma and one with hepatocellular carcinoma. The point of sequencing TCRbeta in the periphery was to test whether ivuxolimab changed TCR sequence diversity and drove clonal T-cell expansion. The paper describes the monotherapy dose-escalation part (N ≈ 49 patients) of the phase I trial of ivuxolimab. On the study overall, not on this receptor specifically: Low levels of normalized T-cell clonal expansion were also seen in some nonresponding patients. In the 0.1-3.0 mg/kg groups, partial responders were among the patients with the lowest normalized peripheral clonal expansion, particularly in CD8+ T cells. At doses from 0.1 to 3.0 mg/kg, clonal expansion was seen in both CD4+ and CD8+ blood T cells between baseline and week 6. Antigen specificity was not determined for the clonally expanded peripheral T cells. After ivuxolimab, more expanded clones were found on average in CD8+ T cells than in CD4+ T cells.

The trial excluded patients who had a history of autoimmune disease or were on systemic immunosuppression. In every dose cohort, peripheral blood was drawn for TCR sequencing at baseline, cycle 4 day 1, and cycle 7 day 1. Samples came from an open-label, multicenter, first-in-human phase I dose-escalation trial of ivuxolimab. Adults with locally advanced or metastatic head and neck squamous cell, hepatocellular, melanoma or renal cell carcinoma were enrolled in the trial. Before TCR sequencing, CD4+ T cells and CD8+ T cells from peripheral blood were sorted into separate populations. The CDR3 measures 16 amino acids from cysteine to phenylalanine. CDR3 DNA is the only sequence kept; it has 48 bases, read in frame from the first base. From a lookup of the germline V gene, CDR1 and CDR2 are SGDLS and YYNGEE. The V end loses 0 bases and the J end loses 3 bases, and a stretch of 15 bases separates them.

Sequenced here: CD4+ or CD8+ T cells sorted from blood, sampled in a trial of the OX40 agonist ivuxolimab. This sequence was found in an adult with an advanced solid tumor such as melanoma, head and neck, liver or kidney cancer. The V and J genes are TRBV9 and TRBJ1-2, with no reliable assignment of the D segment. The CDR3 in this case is CASSVDPPGNDYGYTF. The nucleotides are TGTGCCAGCAGCGTAGATCCCCCCGGCAATGACTATGGCTACACCTTC. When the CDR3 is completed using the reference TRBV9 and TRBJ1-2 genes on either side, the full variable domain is DSGVTQTPKHLITATGQRVTLRCSPRSGDLSVYWYQQSLDQGLQFLIQYYNGEERAKGNILERFSAQQFPDLHSELNLSSLELGDSALYFCASSVDPPGNDYGYTFGSGTRLTVV.